A selection of T cell receptor beta chains follows, all from one sample in a study of T cells expressing NK-cell markers. TCRdb reprocessed the 5' RACE reads; each CDR3 protein has one entry and no DNA is given. Its table records about 460,000 distinct CDR3 sequences. Sequencing was done on a sample of blood T cells: a sorted CD56 or NKG2C T cell subset, CD4+ or CD8+ T cells, or bulk PBMC T cells (not recorded which). Source of these receptors: a woman in her forties or fifties in good health. Each CDR3 is given with its conserved first and last residue. Each record gives: V gene, J gene, CDR3 protein.

v_call: TRBV6-5
j_call: TRBJ2-7
cdr3_aa: CASRTVNYEQYF

v_call: TRBV25-1
j_call: TRBJ2-1
cdr3_aa: CASSRQNNEQFF

v_call: TRBV7-9
j_call: TRBJ2-6
cdr3_aa: CASSLAFSGANVLTF

v_call: TRBV12-3/TRBV12-4
j_call: TRBJ2-2
cdr3_aa: CASRLEAANTGELFF

v_call: TRBV10-3
j_call: TRBJ1-1
cdr3_aa: CAIRTGVGNTEAFF

v_call: TRBV2
j_call: TRBJ2-5
cdr3_aa: CASSEQLQWETQYF

v_call: TRBV20-1
j_call: TRBJ2-1
cdr3_aa: CSANGGWSSYNEQFF

v_call: TRBV5-6
j_call: TRBJ2-5
cdr3_aa: CASSQGTGGETQYF

v_call: TRBV6-5
j_call: TRBJ2-1
cdr3_aa: CASTGRLSNEQFF

v_call: TRBV6-6
j_call: TRBJ2-5
cdr3_aa: CASRPRGWETQYF

v_call: TRBV28
j_call: TRBJ1-5
cdr3_aa: CASSYMRRAWQQPQHF

v_call: TRBV12-3/TRBV12-4
j_call: TRBJ2-1
cdr3_aa: CASSQIAGGPNEQFF

v_call: TRBV30
j_call: TRBJ2-3
cdr3_aa: CAWNIRTGLDTQYF

v_call: TRBV7-9
j_call: TRBJ2-1
cdr3_aa: CASSLGKVYNEQFF

v_call: TRBV20-1
j_call: TRBJ2-4
cdr3_aa: CSARAPWRTIQYF

v_call: TRBV20-1
j_call: TRBJ2-6
cdr3_aa: CSASPLAGGNGANVLTF

v_call: TRBV10-3
j_call: TRBJ2-1
cdr3_aa: CAIRGQNLYNEQFF

v_call: TRBV20-1
j_call: TRBJ2-1
cdr3_aa: CSARDKRSGSYNEQFF

v_call: TRBV10-2
j_call: TRBJ2-7
cdr3_aa: CASTHTLYEQYF

v_call: TRBV11-1
j_call: TRBJ1-1
cdr3_aa: CASSPRQGAVRYPTEAFF

v_call: TRBV24-1
j_call: TRBJ2-1
cdr3_aa: CATSSRVRQFF

v_call: TRBV21-1
j_call: TRBJ2-3
cdr3_aa: CATEDRLYTDTQYF

v_call: TRBV12-3/TRBV12-4
j_call: TRBJ1-1
cdr3_aa: CASIAAGENTEAFF

v_call: TRBV6-5
j_call: TRBJ2-2
cdr3_aa: CAKGRAPGDTGELFF

v_call: TRBV7-9
j_call: TRBJ2-2
cdr3_aa: CASAPAGVGTGELFF

v_call: TRBV7-9
j_call: TRBJ2-2
cdr3_aa: CASSSPGTKAGELFF

v_call: TRBV10-3
j_call: TRBJ1-2
cdr3_aa: CATARSPRDGYTF

v_call: TRBV19
j_call: TRBJ1-3
cdr3_aa: CASSMGQTSSGNTIYF

v_call: TRBV24-1
j_call: TRBJ2-3
cdr3_aa: CATWTPLGGQPRDTQYF

v_call: TRBV12-3/TRBV12-4
j_call: TRBJ1-1
cdr3_aa: CASSLVAERAEAFF

v_call: TRBV20-1
j_call: TRBJ2-1
cdr3_aa: CSAPPLCPYNEQFF